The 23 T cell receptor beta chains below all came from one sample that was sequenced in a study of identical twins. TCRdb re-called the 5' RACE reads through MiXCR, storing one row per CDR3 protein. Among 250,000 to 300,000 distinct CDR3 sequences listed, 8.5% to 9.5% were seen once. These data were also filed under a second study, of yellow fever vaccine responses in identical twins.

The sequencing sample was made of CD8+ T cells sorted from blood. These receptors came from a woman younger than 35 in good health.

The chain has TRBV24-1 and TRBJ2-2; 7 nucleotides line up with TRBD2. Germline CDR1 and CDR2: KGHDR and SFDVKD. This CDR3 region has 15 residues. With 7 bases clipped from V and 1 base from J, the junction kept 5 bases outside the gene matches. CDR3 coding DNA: TGTGCCACCAGGGGCGGGAGTCTGAACACCGGGGAGCTGTTTTTT. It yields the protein CATRGGSLNTGELFF.

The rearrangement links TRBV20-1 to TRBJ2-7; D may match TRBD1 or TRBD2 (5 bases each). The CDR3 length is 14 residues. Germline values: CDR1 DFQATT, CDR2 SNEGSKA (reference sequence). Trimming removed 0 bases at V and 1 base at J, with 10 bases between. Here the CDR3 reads CSAREVGESYEQYF. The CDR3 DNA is TGCAGTGCTAGAGAGGTGGGGGAATCCTACGAGCAGTACTTC.

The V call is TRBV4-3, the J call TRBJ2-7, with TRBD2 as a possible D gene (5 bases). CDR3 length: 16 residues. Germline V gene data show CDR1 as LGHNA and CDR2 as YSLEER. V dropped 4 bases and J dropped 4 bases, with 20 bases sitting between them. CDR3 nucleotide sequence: TGCGCCAGCAGCCCTGGCCGTCTAGCTGGTGGTTACGAGCAGTACTTC. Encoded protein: CASSPGRLAGGYEQYF.

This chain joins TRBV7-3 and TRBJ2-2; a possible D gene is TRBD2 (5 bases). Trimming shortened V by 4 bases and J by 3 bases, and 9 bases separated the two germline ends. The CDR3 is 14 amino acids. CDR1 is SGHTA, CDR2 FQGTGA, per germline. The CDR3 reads CASSSGLHTGELFF. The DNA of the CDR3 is TGTGCCAGCAGCTCCGGACTGCACACCGGGGAGCTGTTTTTT.

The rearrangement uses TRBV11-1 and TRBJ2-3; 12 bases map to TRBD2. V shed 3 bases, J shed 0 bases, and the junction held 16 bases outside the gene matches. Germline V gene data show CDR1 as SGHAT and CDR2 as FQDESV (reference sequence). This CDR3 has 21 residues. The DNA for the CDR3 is TGTGCCAGCAGCTTCCCCCCACTCACTAGCGGGGGGCCTCCTAGCACAGATACGCAGTATTTT. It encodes CASSFPPLTSGGPPSTDTQYF.

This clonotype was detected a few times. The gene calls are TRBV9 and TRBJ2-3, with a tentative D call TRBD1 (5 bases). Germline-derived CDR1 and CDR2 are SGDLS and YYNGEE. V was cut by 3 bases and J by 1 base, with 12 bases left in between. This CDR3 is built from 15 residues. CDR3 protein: CASSENGQRTDTQYF. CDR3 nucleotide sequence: TGTGCCAGCAGCGAGAATGGACAACGCACAGATACGCAGTATTTT.

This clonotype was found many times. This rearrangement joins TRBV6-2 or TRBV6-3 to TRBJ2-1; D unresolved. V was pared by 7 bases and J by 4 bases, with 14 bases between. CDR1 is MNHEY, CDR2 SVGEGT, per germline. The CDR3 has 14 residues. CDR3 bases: TGTGCCAGCACCTCAGAGCTTGTGTACAATGAGCAGTTCTTC. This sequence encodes CASTSELVYNEQFF.

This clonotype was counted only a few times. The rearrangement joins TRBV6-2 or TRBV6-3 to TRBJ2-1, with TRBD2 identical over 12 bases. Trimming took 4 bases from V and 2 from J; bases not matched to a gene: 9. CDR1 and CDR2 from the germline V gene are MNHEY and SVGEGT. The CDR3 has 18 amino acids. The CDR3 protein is CASSFLRTSGDPYNEQFF. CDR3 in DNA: TGTGCCAGCAGTTTTCTTAGGACTAGCGGGGACCCCTACAATGAGCAGTTCTTC.

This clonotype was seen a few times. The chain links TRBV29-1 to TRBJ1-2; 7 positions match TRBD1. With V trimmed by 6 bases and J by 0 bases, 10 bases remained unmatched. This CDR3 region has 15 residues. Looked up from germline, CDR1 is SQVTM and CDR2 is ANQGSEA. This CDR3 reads CSVPGGDRANYGYTF. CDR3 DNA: TGCAGCGTGCCCGGTGGGGACAGAGCTAACTATGGCTACACCTTC.

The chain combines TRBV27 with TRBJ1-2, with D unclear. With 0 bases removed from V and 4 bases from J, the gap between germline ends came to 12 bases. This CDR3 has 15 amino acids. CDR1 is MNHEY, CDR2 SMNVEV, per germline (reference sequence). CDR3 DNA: TGTGCCAGCAGTTTATCGAATCCGGTTGGCTATGGCTACACCTTC. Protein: CASSLSNPVGYGYTF.

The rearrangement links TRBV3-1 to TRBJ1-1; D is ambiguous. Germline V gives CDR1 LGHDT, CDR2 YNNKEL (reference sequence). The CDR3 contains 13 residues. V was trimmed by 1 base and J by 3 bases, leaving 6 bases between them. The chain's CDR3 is CASSQGTYTEAFF. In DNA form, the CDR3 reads TGTGCCAGCAGCCAAGGAACGTACACTGAAGCTTTCTTT.

Here the CDR3 DNA reads TGTGCCACCAGCAGCTTCGGACAGACCCTGAACACTGAAGCTTTCTTT. Its translation is CATSSFGQTLNTEAFF. The rearrangement uses TRBV15 and TRBJ1-1; TRBD1 might be the D (6 bases). Trimming left V 3 bases short and J 0 bases short, with 14 bases between. This CDR3 spans 16 amino acids. The V gene's germline CDR1 is LNHNV and CDR2 YYDKDF (reference sequence).

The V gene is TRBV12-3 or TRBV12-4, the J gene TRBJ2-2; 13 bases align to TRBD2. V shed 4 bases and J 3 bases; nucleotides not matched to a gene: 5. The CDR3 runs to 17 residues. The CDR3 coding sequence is TGTGCCAGCAGTTCCAGGGGACTAGCGGGATACACCGGGGAGCTGTTTTTT. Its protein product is CASSSRGLAGYTGELFF.

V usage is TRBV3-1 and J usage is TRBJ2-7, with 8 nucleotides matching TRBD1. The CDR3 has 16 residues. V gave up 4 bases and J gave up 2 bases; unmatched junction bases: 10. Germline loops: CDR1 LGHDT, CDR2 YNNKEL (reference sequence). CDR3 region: CASSPLRTGKTYEQYF. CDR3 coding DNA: TGTGCCAGCAGCCCACTTCGGACAGGGAAAACCTACGAGCAGTACTTC.

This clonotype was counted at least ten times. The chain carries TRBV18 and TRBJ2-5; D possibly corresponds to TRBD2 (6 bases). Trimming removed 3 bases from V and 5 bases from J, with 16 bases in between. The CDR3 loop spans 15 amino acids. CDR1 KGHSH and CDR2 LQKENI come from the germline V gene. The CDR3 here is CASSPEGPSPETQYF. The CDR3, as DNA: TGTGCCAGCTCACCGGAGGGACCCTCGCCGGAGACCCAGTACTTC. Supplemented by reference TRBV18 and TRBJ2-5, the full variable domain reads NAGVMQNPRHLVRRRGQEARLRCSPMKGHSHVYWYRQLPEEGLKFMVYLQKENIIDESGMPKERFSAEFPKEGPSILRIQQVVRGDSAAYFCASSPEGPSPETQYFGPGTRLLVL.

CDR3: CASSQDLEAGGPFGELFF. Written as DNA, the CDR3 is TGCGCCAGCAGCCAAGATCTGGAAGCGGGGGGGCCCTTCGGGGAGCTGTTTTTT. The rearrangement links TRBV4-1 to TRBJ2-2, with 10 bases identical to TRBD2. The germline V gene has CDR1 MGHRA and CDR2 YSYEKL. The length of the CDR3 is 18 residues. Trimming at V came to 0 bases and at J to 7 bases, leaving 11 bases not matched to a gene.

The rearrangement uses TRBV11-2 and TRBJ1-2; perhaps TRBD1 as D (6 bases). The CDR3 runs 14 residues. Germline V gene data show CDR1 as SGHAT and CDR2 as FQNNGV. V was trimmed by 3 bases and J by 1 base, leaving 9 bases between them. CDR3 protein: CASSFEDSNYGYTF. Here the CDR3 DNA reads TGTGCCAGCAGCTTTGAGGACAGTAACTATGGCTACACCTTC.

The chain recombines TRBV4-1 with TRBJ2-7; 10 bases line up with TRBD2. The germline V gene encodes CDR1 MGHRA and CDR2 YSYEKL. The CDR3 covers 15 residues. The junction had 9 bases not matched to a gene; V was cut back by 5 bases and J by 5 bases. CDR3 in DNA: TGCGCCAGCAGCGGGCTTCTAGCGGGAGAAGACGAGCAGTACTTC. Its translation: CASSGLLAGEDEQYF.

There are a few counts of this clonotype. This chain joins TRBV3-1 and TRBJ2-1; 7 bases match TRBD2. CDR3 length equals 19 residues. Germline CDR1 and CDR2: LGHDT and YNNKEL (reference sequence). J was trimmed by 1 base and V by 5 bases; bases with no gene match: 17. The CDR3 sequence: CASSTRLAGSSNSYNEQFF. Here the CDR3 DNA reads TGTGCCAGCAGCACACGACTAGCCGGGAGCAGCAATTCCTACAATGAGCAGTTCTTC.

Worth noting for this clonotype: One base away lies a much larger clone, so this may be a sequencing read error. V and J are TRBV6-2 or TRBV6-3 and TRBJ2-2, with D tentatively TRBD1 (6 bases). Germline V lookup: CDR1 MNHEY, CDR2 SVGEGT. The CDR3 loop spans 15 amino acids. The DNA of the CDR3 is TGTGCCGGCAGATCACACAGGGAATCCACCGGGGAGCTGTTTTTT. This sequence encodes CAGRSHRESTGELFF.

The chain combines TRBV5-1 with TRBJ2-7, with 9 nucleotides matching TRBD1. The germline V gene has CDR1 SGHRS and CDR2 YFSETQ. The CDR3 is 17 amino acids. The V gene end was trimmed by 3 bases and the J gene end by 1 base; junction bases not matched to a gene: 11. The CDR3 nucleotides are TGCGCCAGCAGCTCCGCGGGACAGGGAGGATCTTCCTACGAGCAGTACTTC. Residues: CASSSAGQGGSSYEQYF. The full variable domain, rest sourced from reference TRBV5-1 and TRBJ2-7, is KAGVTQTPRYLIKTRGQQVTLSCSPISGHRSVSWYQQTPGQGLQFLFEYFSETQRNKGNFPGRFSGRQFSNSRSEMNVSTLELGDSALYLCASSSAGQGGSSYEQYFGPGTRLTVT.

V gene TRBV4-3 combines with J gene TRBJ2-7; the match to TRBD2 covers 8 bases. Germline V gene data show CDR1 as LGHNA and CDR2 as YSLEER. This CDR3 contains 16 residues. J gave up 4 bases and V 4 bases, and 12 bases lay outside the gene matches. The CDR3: CASSPTAGAGGYEQYF. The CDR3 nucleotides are TGCGCCAGCAGCCCCACAGCCGGGGCGGGAGGATACGAGCAGTACTTC.

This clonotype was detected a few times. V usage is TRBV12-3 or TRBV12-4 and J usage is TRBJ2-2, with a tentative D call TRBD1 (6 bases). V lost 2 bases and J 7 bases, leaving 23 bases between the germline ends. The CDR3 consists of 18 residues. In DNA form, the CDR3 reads TGTGCCAGCAGTTTAAGGGCTAGACAGGTCGACGGTGGCGGGGAGCTGTTTTTT. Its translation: CASSLRARQVDGGGELFF.